A selection of T cell receptor beta chains follows, all from one sample in a study of T-cell reconstitution after alpha-beta-depleted transplantation in children. TCRdb used MiXCR to reprocess the PCR reads, holding one entry per CDR3 protein. The sample includes 440,000 or so distinct CDR3 sequences, roughly 43% of them seen just once. The sample consisted of PBMCs, taken before TCRalphabeta/CD19-depleted stem cell transplant. The receptors derive from a girl aged 2 to 9 with aplastic anemia, due to receive a stem cell transplant. Both conserved end residues are part of each CDR3. Fields, in order: J gene, V gene, CDR3 protein.

j_gene: TRBJ1-5
v_gene: TRBV5-6
CDR3aa: CASSYGTDQPQHF

j_gene: TRBJ2-1
v_gene: TRBV28
CDR3aa: CASRYAGLAAYNEQFF

j_gene: TRBJ2-7
v_gene: TRBV15
CDR3aa: CATSTGTVYEQYF

j_gene: TRBJ1-2
v_gene: TRBV28
CDR3aa: CASSPGGVGYGYTF

j_gene: TRBJ2-1
v_gene: TRBV20-1
CDR3aa: CSASPLDEQFF

j_gene: TRBJ1-1
v_gene: TRBV10-1
CDR3aa: CAIQTETENTEAFF

j_gene: TRBJ1-2
v_gene: TRBV5-1
CDR3aa: CASSLESYGYTF

j_gene: TRBJ2-5
v_gene: TRBV5-1
CDR3aa: CASSKRGGETQYF

j_gene: TRBJ2-1
v_gene: TRBV5-1
CDR3aa: CASSLDFPSGRSYNEQFF

j_gene: TRBJ2-7
v_gene: TRBV3-1
CDR3aa: CASSQVIGRPDRYEQYF

j_gene: TRBJ2-7
v_gene: TRBV4-1
CDR3aa: CASSPESSYEQYF

j_gene: TRBJ1-4
v_gene: TRBV5-1
CDR3aa: CASSPGHLGEKLFF

j_gene: TRBJ2-3
v_gene: TRBV10-3
CDR3aa: CAISEIGAGGLDTQYF

j_gene: TRBJ2-5
v_gene: TRBV20-1
CDR3aa: CSARVLMLHETQYF

j_gene: TRBJ2-3
v_gene: TRBV6-1
CDR3aa: CASSEASPGLAGGPRDTQYF

j_gene: TRBJ2-5
v_gene: TRBV5-5
CDR3aa: CASSFDGDPQETQYF

j_gene: TRBJ2-5
v_gene: TRBV10-3
CDR3aa: CAITDRVGETQYF

j_gene: TRBJ1-2
v_gene: TRBV29-1
CDR3aa: CSVEDQRVLVYTF

j_gene: TRBJ2-1
v_gene: TRBV9
CDR3aa: CASSVVSGSEQFF

j_gene: TRBJ1-4
v_gene: TRBV7-9
CDR3aa: CASSLAWKSEEKLFF

j_gene: TRBJ1-1
v_gene: TRBV5-1
CDR3aa: CASNTLGRPNTEAFF

j_gene: TRBJ1-6
v_gene: TRBV20-1
CDR3aa: CSARDRAGVNSPLHF

j_gene: TRBJ2-7
v_gene: TRBV20-1
CDR3aa: CSAWTSGRYEQYF

j_gene: TRBJ2-7
v_gene: TRBV20-1
CDR3aa: CSAPGLAGVEQYF

j_gene: TRBJ2-7
v_gene: TRBV4-1
CDR3aa: CASSPGQGATYEQYF

j_gene: TRBJ1-1
v_gene: TRBV19
CDR3aa: CASSTSDRTVAEAFF

j_gene: TRBJ2-3
v_gene: TRBV7-9
CDR3aa: CASSRVAGTDTQYF

j_gene: TRBJ2-2
v_gene: TRBV29-1
CDR3aa: CSVEVTSENTGELFF

j_gene: TRBJ1-1
v_gene: TRBV20-1
CDR3aa: CSARVARDSHRLNTEAFF

j_gene: TRBJ2-3
v_gene: TRBV5-1
CDR3aa: CATRVGTDTQYF